The clone carrying this T cell receptor beta chain has more than one count but fewer than ten. The target antigen is unknown. Per germline, CDR1 SEHNR and CDR2 FQNEAQ (reference sequence). This CDR3 region has 12 residues. Trimming took 5 bases from V and 2 from J, leaving 5 bases between them. This specimen belongs to a study of cytomegalovirus exposure and HLA in healthy donors. At the level of the study: Earlier work reported approximately 110 million unique TCR beta sequences from about 190 million T cells. General study findings and limits: A list of roughly 180 TCR beta chains associated with cytomegalovirus was given. With later analysis, a missense DCLRE1C variant became linked to TCR beta V- and J-gene trimming.

Primers for the PCR totalled 60 Vbeta and 13 Jbeta. Methods used by the authors: An analysis that came later counted some 80 million unique TCR beta chains, roughly 11 million shared. Profiling relied on immunoSEQ multiplex PCR, and the TCRdb table lists in-frame clones only, not all of them. V, J and clone size are those of that table, while D and trimming were read from the DNA. The repertoire holds 90,000 to 140,000 clones, with approximately 12% as singletons. This chain links TRBV7-9 with TRBJ2-3; unclear D gene. The sample taken for sequencing was PBMCs. This TCR came from a man aged 35-49 years in good health and CMV-seropositive. CDR3 coding DNA: TGTGCCAGCAGCCGGTCCACAGATACGCAGTATTTT. Amino acid sequence: CASSRSTDTQYF. The full variable domain, rest sourced from reference TRBV7-9 and TRBJ2-3, is DTGVSQNPRHKITKRGQNVTFRCDPISEHNRLYWYRQTLGQGPEFLTYFQNEAQLEKSRLLSDRFSAERPKGSFSTLEIQRTEQGDSAMYLCASSRSTDTQYFGPGTRLTVL.